Following are 32 T cell receptor beta chains from one sample sequenced in a study of B cell selection in AIRE deficiency. Libraries were prepared by immunoSEQ multiplex PCR; TCRdb keeps only in-frame clonotypes and omits some of them. The sample carries fewer than 30,000 clones, approximately 97% recorded once. CD4+CD127+ cells were sorted as the conventional CD4 T cells. Sequencing was carried out using conventional CD4+ T cells sorted from PBMCs. These receptors were taken from a human donor with AIRE deficiency.

The V call is TRBV10-3, the J call TRBJ2-2, with 9 bases matching TRBD2. Germline-derived CDR1 and CDR2 are ENHRY and SYGVKD. There are 15 residues in the CDR3. V lost 6 bases, J lost 2 bases, and 4 bases stayed unmatched. CDR3 in amino acids: CAISGLAINTGELFF. CDR3 sequence (DNA): TGTGCCATCAGCGGACTAGCGATTAACACCGGGGAGCTGTTTTTT.

J is TRBJ2-1 and V is TRBV10-3; 10 nucleotides agree with TRBD2. Germline loops: CDR1 ENHRY, CDR2 SYGVKD. Trimming at V came to 6 bases and at J to 5 bases, leaving 4 bases not matched to a gene. This CDR3 has 14 residues. CDR3 coding DNA: TGTGCCATCAGCGGACTAGCGGAGAACAATGAGCAGTTCTTC. This sequence encodes CAISGLAENNEQFF.

This sequence joins TRBV7-6 and TRBJ2-3; TRBD1 aligns across 9 bases. CDR1 and CDR2 (germline): SGHVS, FNYEAQ. CDR3 length: 14 residues. Losses at the gene ends were 5 bases for V and 4 bases for J; bases not matched to a gene: 4. For the CDR3, the DNA is TGTGCCAGCAGCCCGGGACAGGGCGCAGATACGCAGTATTTT. It is translated as CASSPGQGADTQYF.

This chain uses TRBV5-1 with TRBJ1-1; D is unclear. The length of the CDR3 is 13 residues. V lost 0 bases to trimming and J lost 6 bases, with 9 bases between them. The germline V gene encodes CDR1 SGHRS and CDR2 YFSETQ. The CDR3 here is CASSLGLVAEAFF. CDR3 nucleotide sequence: TGCGCCAGCAGCTTGGGCCTCGTGGCTGAAGCTTTCTTT. Drawing the rest from reference TRBV5-1 and TRBJ1-1, the complete variable domain is KAGVTQTPRYLIKTRGQQVTLSCSPISGHRSVSWYQQTPGQGLQFLFEYFSETQRNKGNFPGRFSGRQFSNSRSEMNVSTLELGDSALYLCASSLGLVAEAFFGQGTRLTVV.

The chain employs TRBV7-2 and TRBJ2-5; a possible D gene is TRBD2 (7 bases). V lost 2 bases to trimming and J lost 4 bases, with 11 bases between them. Germline CDR1 reads SGHTA; CDR2 reads FQGNSA. The CDR3 has 14 residues. For the CDR3, the DNA is TGTGCCAGCAGCTTACTGGGGGGGCGAGAGACCCAGTACTTC. Translated, it gives CASSLLGGRETQYF.

The V gene is TRBV9, the J gene TRBJ2-1, with TRBD2 identical over 13 bases. CDR1 is SGDLS, CDR2 YYNGEE, per germline. Losses at the gene ends were 0 bases for V and 6 bases for J; bases not matched to a gene: 6. This CDR3 has 17 amino acids. The CDR3 region has the DNA TGTGCCAGCAGCGTAGGAGGGGGGACTAGCGGGATCAATGAGCAGTTCTTC. It specifies CASSVGGGTSGINEQFF.

The chain has TRBV18 and TRBJ2-1; D is ambiguous. Trimming stripped 3 bases from V and 7 bases from J, with 10 bases between. Per germline, CDR1 KGHSH and CDR2 LQKENI. This CDR3 comprises 13 residues. The CDR3 reads CASSPLPGNEQFF. The CDR3 nucleotides are TGTGCCAGCTCACCCTTACCTGGGAATGAGCAGTTCTTC.

The chain has TRBV19 and TRBJ2-5, with D unresolved. This CDR3 contains 12 residues. The V gene's germline CDR1 is LNHDA and CDR2 SQIVND (reference sequence). Trimming shortened V by 5 bases and J by 4 bases, and 8 bases separated the two germline ends. The CDR3 DNA follows: TGTGCCAGTAGTTTCCTGGGAGAGACCCAGTACTTC. It encodes CASSFLGETQYF.

The chain couples TRBV6-5 to TRBJ1-5; D is uncertain. In germline, CDR1 is MNHEY, CDR2 SVGAGI. The CDR3 covers 14 residues. The V gene lost 3 bases and the J gene lost 3 bases, with 9 bases spanning the gap. This CDR3 reads CASSYRGVNQPQHF. The CDR3 nucleotides read TGTGCCAGCAGTTATCGGGGAGTCAATCAGCCCCAGCATTTT.

In DNA form, the CDR3 reads TGTGCCAGCAGTTGGGGGGACAGGGGGCGCCGGGGCTACGAGCAGTACTTC. Its protein is CASSWGDRGRRGYEQYF. V is TRBV27 and J is TRBJ2-7; 12 nucleotides match TRBD1. The CDR3 contains 17 residues. Looked up from germline, CDR1 is MNHEY and CDR2 is SMNVEV (reference sequence). Unmatched junction bases numbered 10, after V lost 4 bases and J lost 3 bases.

V usage is TRBV20-1 and J usage is TRBJ1-2; D ambiguous. V was trimmed by 3 bases and J by 7 bases, leaving 9 bases between them. From germline, CDR1 is DFQATT and CDR2 SNEGSKA (reference sequence). The CDR3 has 11 amino acids. CDR3 DNA: TGCAGTGCTAGCGGAGCCGGTGGCTACACCTTC. Translated: CSASGAGGYTF.

The chain links TRBV5-1 to TRBJ1-6; D ambiguous. This CDR3 spans 17 amino acids. Germline CDR1 SGHRS, CDR2 YFSETQ. V dropped 0 bases and J dropped 2 bases, with 12 bases sitting between them. CDR3 sequence (DNA): TGCGCCAGCAGCTTGGGACTTCCCCTTGCCTATAATTCACCCCTCCACTTT. This codes for CASSLGLPLAYNSPLHF.

The chain recombines TRBV5-1 with TRBJ1-1; 12 positions match TRBD1. There are 16 residues in the CDR3. The ends lost 5 bases at V and 2 bases at J; junction bases unmatched: 7. Germline V gene sequence: CDR1 SGHRS, CDR2 YFSETQ. The CDR3 loop is CASRPPGQGANTEAFF. CDR3 bases: TGCGCCAGCAGACCCCCGGGACAGGGGGCTAACACTGAAGCTTTCTTT.

CDR3 region: CASSLADIPRYF. CDR3 in DNA: TGCGCCAGCAGCTTGGCGGACATCCCGCGGTACTTC. The rearrangement joins TRBV5-1 to TRBJ2-5, with D possibly matching TRBD1 (5 bases). The CDR3 contains 12 residues. The ends were cut back, 0 bases at V and 13 bases at J, with 13 bases in the middle. Per the germline V gene, CDR1 is SGHRS and CDR2 is YFSETQ.

This chain uses TRBV7-9 with TRBJ1-6; D unclear. Germline CDR1 reads SEHNR; CDR2 reads FQNEAQ (reference sequence). V was pared by 5 bases and J by 8 bases, with 16 bases between. CDR3 size: 15 residues. CDR3 loop: CASSRDGSPDSPLHF. CDR3 nucleotides: TGTGCCAGCAGCCGCGACGGGAGCCCCGATTCACCCCTCCACTTT.

This chain links TRBV14 with TRBJ2-7; possible D gene TRBD2, 6 bases. The CDR3 is 18 amino acids. Trimming stripped 4 bases from V and 4 bases from J, with 26 bases between. Germline CDR1 is SGHDN and CDR2 is FVKESK. The CDR3 DNA reads as TGTGCCAGCAGCCTAACACACTTAGCGGAGTCTTTCGGATACGAGCAGTACTTC. This sequence encodes CASSLTHLAESFGYEQYF.

In its sample, this clone was seen once. Its ends do not fully match the called genes, so a read error is possible. V gene TRBV10-3 combines with J gene TRBJ2-7; 7 bases agree with TRBD2. The CDR3 totals 13 residues. Per germline, CDR1 ENHRY and CDR2 SYGVKD. CDR3 amino acids: CAIREWGGYEQYF. Written as DNA, the CDR3 is TGTGCCATCAGAGAGTGGGGGGGGTACGAGCAGTACTTC.

V and J are TRBV11-2 and TRBJ2-5; 8 bases line up with TRBD1. V lost 5 bases, J lost 7 bases, and 9 bases stayed unmatched. There are 14 residues in the CDR3. Germline CDR1 and CDR2: SGHAT and FQNNGV. CDR3 loop: CASSPTGAVGTQYF. The CDR3 DNA reads TGTGCCAGCAGCCCGACAGGGGCGGTGGGGACCCAGTACTTC.

This clone came up once. The chain combines TRBV4-3 with TRBJ2-5; no reliable D call. The CDR3 spans 14 residues. Looked up from germline, CDR1 is LGHNA and CDR2 is YSLEER. V was clipped by 3 bases and J by 1 base, with 9 bases between them. The DNA of the CDR3 is TGCGCCAGCAGCCAGACTTTCTCCCAAGAGACCCAGTACTTC. This sequence encodes CASSQTFSQETQYF.

The chain uses TRBV28 and TRBJ1-2; possible D gene TRBD1, 5 bases. Germline CDR1 is MDHEN and CDR2 is SYDVKM. V lost 4 bases and J lost 8, with 20 bases in between. The CDR3 is made up of 15 amino acids. CDR3 nucleotides: TGTGCCAGCAGTTCCACAGGATATCGGCGGGAGGGCTACACCTTC. Translation: CASSSTGYRREGYTF.

The rearrangement joins TRBV5-6 to TRBJ2-7, with unresolved D. Trimming stripped 1 base from V and 4 bases from J, with 15 bases between. Per the germline V gene, CDR1 is SGHDT and CDR2 is YYEEEE. The CDR3 loop spans 15 amino acids. CDR3 in amino acids: CASSLRVLGPYEQYF. CDR3 nucleotide sequence: TGTGCCAGCAGCTTGCGGGTTCTAGGTCCTTACGAGCAGTACTTC.

This sequence joins TRBV27 and TRBJ2-2; D remains ambiguous. Germline assignment: CDR1 MNHEY and CDR2 SMNVEV (reference sequence). V lost 2 bases, J lost 7 bases, and 5 bases lay in between. The CDR3 is 12 residues long. The CDR3 nucleotides read TGTGCCAGCAGTTTAATTATCGGGGAGCTGTTTTTT. Protein: CASSLIIGELFF.

The CDR3 is CASSASLGEKLFF. Written as DNA, the CDR3 is TGTGCCAGCAGCGCGAGCCTAGGAGAAAAACTGTTTTTT. V is TRBV9 and J is TRBJ1-4; D not certain. V dropped 3 bases and J dropped 8 bases, with 11 bases sitting between them. This CDR3 has 13 amino acids. Germline V gene lookup returns CDR1 SGDLS and CDR2 YYNGEE.

The V gene is TRBV29-1, the J gene TRBJ1-2; no clear D gene. From germline, CDR1 is SQVTM and CDR2 ANQGSEA. The CDR3 runs to 12 residues. V was cut by 7 bases and J by 8 bases, with 17 bases left in between. The CDR3 loop reads CSAEAGAGGYTF. The CDR3, as DNA: TGCAGCGCCGAGGCGGGTGCGGGAGGCTACACCTTC.

This chain links TRBV19 with TRBJ2-5; D possibly uses TRBD1 or TRBD2 (7 bases each). V shed 1 base and J shed 0 bases, with 15 bases lying between them. Germline CDR1 and CDR2: LNHDA and SQIVND (reference sequence). The CDR3 totals 17 residues. In DNA form, the CDR3 reads TGTGCCAGTAGTATAGCGCAGGGGGGAGGGTACCAAGAGACCCAGTACTTC. Amino acid sequence: CASSIAQGGGYQETQYF. Full variable domain (outside the CDR3, taken from reference TRBV19 and TRBJ2-5): DGGITQSPKYLFRKEGQNVTLSCEQNLNHDAMYWYRQDPGQGLRLIYYSQIVNDFQKGDIAEGYSVSREKKESFPLTVTSAQKNPTAFYLCASSIAQGGGYQETQYFGPGTRLLVL.

The V and J genes are TRBV7-8 and TRBJ2-1; 9 bases agree with TRBD1. V shed 1 base and J 2 bases; nucleotides not matched to a gene: 9. Germline assignment: CDR1 SGHVS and CDR2 FQNEAQ. The length of the CDR3 is 18 residues. CDR3 loop: CASSLGYGQGLTYNEQFF. CDR3 DNA sequence: TGTGCCAGCAGCTTAGGTTACGGACAGGGGTTGACCTACAATGAGCAGTTCTTC.

The chain employs TRBV7-2 and TRBJ1-3, with 9 nucleotides matching TRBD1. V trimming: 1 base; J trimming: 1 base; junction bases outside the gene matches: 2. CDR3 length: 16 residues. The germline gives CDR1 SGHTA, CDR2 FQGNSA. The CDR3 here is CASSLETGGSGNTIYF. CDR3 nucleotide sequence: TGTGCCAGCAGCTTAGAGACAGGGGGATCTGGAAACACCATATATTTT.

The chain couples TRBV4-2 to TRBJ2-1, with 8 bases identical to TRBD2. This CDR3 region has 17 residues. Germline V gene data show CDR1 as LGHNA and CDR2 as YNFKEQ. V was pared by 1 base and J by 8 bases, with 13 bases of the junction left unmatched. In DNA form, the CDR3 reads TGTGCCAGCAGCCAAGTATCGTCCGGGAGGGCGGGGGATGAGCAGTTCTTC. Protein sequence: CASSQVSSGRAGDEQFF.

The J gene is TRBJ2-2, the V gene TRBV28; D is undetermined. The CDR3 is 14 residues long. CDR1 is MDHEN, CDR2 SYDVKM, per germline. V gave up 6 bases and J gave up 7 bases, with 15 bases separating them. CDR3 protein: CASRNGIGVGELFF. CDR3 sequence (DNA): TGTGCCAGCAGGAACGGCATTGGCGTCGGGGAGCTGTTTTTT.

The V gene is TRBV27, the J gene TRBJ2-7; 8 bases are shared with TRBD1. CDR3 size: 14 residues. Germline CDR1 is MNHEY and CDR2 is SMNVEV (reference sequence). V gave up 5 bases and J gave up 3 bases; unmatched junction bases: 6. CDR3 DNA: TGTGCCAGCAGTCATCAGGGGGCGGGCTACGAGCAGTACTTC. This gives the protein CASSHQGAGYEQYF.

The rearrangement uses TRBV19 and TRBJ2-7, with 9 bases lining up with TRBD2. J lost 1 base, V lost 5 bases, and 6 bases had no gene match. This CDR3 is built from 15 residues. Germline V gene lookup returns CDR1 LNHDA and CDR2 SQIVND (reference sequence). The CDR3 DNA sequence: TGTGCCAGTAGTGATAGCGGGAGTGGGTCCTACGAGCAGTACTTC. Translated: CASSDSGSGSYEQYF. The variable domain in full, completed from reference TRBV19 and TRBJ2-7, reads DGGITQSPKYLFRKEGQNVTLSCEQNLNHDAMYWYRQDPGQGLRLIYYSQIVNDFQKGDIAEGYSVSREKKESFPLTVTSAQKNPTAFYLCASSDSGSGSYEQYFGPGTRLTVT.

This CDR3 is CASSLGESYNEQFF. The CDR3, as DNA: TGCGCCAGCAGCTTGGGGGAGAGTTACAATGAGCAGTTCTTC. The rearrangement links TRBV5-1 to TRBJ2-1; D possibly corresponds to TRBD2 (5 bases). Trimming left V 0 bases short and J 4 bases short, with 8 bases between. CDR1 SGHRS and CDR2 YFSETQ come from the germline V gene. This CDR3 comprises 14 residues.